What follows describes a single TCR beta chain. This sample was taken from a study of control samples from healthy donors and cancer patients. Sequencing used immunoSEQ multiplex PCR; TCRdb keeps in-frame clones, though not all of them. Among about 170,000 clones listed, approximately 90% were seen once. This CDR3 has 14 residues. The V end lost 0 bases, the J end lost 4 bases, and 10 bases lay between the germline ends. CDR1 and CDR2 from the germline V gene are SGHNT and YYREEE (reference sequence). The V call is TRBV5-4, the J call TRBJ1-2; D not certain. Source material: blood. This receptor was taken from a man aged 25-40 years in good health. The chain's CDR3 is CASSLGGEFYGYTF. The CDR3 DNA follows: TGTGCCAGCAGCTTGGGTGGGGAATTCTATGGCTACACCTTC.